The present entry profiles one TCR beta chain with its context. Its antigen remains unidentified. The read gets to within 3 residues of the CDR3 end, and the germline J gene fills in the rest. This record comes from a study of T cells in women clearing cervical HPV infection. The wider study: HLA type stays a possible confounder, typing being limited.

The repertoire was sequenced with immunoSEQ multiplex PCR; TCRdb's copy has only in-frame clones and lacks some. Here the sample table reports some 30,000 clones. Findings and limits, study-wide: CIN3+ cases had significantly higher TCR repertoire richness than controls, but evenness did not differ.

Germline assignment: CDR1 KGHSH and CDR2 LQKENI. Unmatched junction bases numbered 9, after V lost 3 bases and J lost 6 bases. CDR3 length: 15 amino acids. This chain links TRBV18 with TRBJ1-1; 8 bases align to TRBD1. Sequencing was done on a sample of blood buffy coat. This receptor was obtained from a woman between 18 and 75 years old with a cervical HPV16 infection that either progressed to CIN3+ or cleared (not recorded which). The sequenced CDR3 bases are TGTGCCAGCTCACCTTCTCCGGACAGGGTTGCTGAA. Protein sequence: CASSPSPDRVAE. In full, the CDR3 reads CASSPSPDRVAEAFF. Together with reference TRBV18 and TRBJ1-1, the CDR3 gives the full variable domain: NAGVMQNPRHLVRRRGQEARLRCSPMKGHSHVYWYRQLPEEGLKFMVYLQKENIIDESGMPKERFSAEFPKEGPSILRIQQVVRGDSAAYFCASSPSPDRVAEAFFGQGTRLTVV.